The 8 T cell receptor beta chains below come from one sample, sequenced in a study of long-term antiretroviral therapy in people with HIV. The libraries were made with immunoSEQ v3.0 at survey level. Sequencing used immunoSEQ multiplex PCR; TCRdb keeps in-frame clones, though not all of them. The repertoire holds 29,000 or so clones, with around 93% as singletons. The sequences come from unsorted PBMCs, collected around 7.4 years after starting antiretroviral therapy. The receptors shown here come from a man aged 45 to 65 with HIV.

The chain employs TRBV5-1 and TRBJ2-1, with D unresolved. Germline assignment: CDR1 SGHRS and CDR2 YFSETQ. Trimming removed 0 bases at V and 8 bases at J, with 15 bases between. This CDR3 is built from 15 residues. The CDR3 reads CASSLEVAVQYEQFF. Here the CDR3 DNA reads TGCGCCAGCAGCTTGGAAGTAGCAGTACAGTATGAGCAGTTCTTC.

This chain joins TRBV2 and TRBJ2-4; no reliable D call. V lost 5 bases and J 6 bases, leaving 14 bases between the germline ends. This CDR3 region has 14 residues. Germline loops: CDR1 SNHLY, CDR2 FYNNEI. The CDR3 loop reads CASSPRPSGNIQYF. CDR3 nucleotide sequence: TGTGCCAGCAGTCCCCGTCCGTCGGGAAACATTCAGTACTTC.

The chain is built from TRBV9 and TRBJ1-1, with a weak D call TRBD1 (6 bases). The germline V and J ends were trimmed by 0 bases and 10 bases, with 10 bases remaining between them. The CDR3 has 12 residues. CDR1 and CDR2 (germline): SGDLS, YYNGEE. The CDR3 here is CASSVDVGGAFF. The CDR3 coding sequence is TGTGCCAGCAGCGTAGATGTAGGGGGAGCTTTCTTT.

CDR3 sequence (DNA): TGTGCCAGCGGGGGGGTCAGGGGGACAGATACGCAGTATTTT. This encodes CASGGVRGTDTQYF. The genes are TRBV2 and TRBJ2-3, with D perhaps being TRBD1 or TRBD2 (7 bases each). With 8 bases removed from V and 3 bases from J, the gap between germline ends came to 15 bases. CDR1 is SNHLY and CDR2 is FYNNEI in the germline V gene. The CDR3 loop spans 14 amino acids.

The genes are TRBV28 and TRBJ1-5, with D unclear. V shed 5 bases and J shed 4 bases, with 15 bases lying between them. Germline V lookup: CDR1 MDHEN, CDR2 SYDVKM. The CDR3 runs 15 residues. This CDR3 is CASSPPGFSNQPQHF. The CDR3 nucleotides read TGTGCCAGCAGTCCGCCGGGTTTTTCGAATCAGCCCCAGCATTTT.

The chain is built from TRBV29-1 and TRBJ2-3; D not certain. Germline V gene sequence: CDR1 SQVTM, CDR2 ANQGSEA. Between the trimmed V and J ends, which lost 1 base and 2 bases, there was a span of 7 bases. This CDR3 comprises 13 residues. CDR3 in amino acids: CSVEGATTDTQYF. The CDR3 bases are TGCAGCGTTGAAGGCGCCACCACAGATACGCAGTATTTT.

The chain employs TRBV19 and TRBJ2-1, with D perhaps given as TRBD1 or TRBD2 (5 bases each). Trimming took 7 bases from V and 7 from J, leaving 23 bases between them. The CDR3 consists of 16 residues. The germline CDR1 and CDR2 sequences are LNHDA and SQIVND (reference sequence). In DNA, the CDR3 is TGTGCCAGTACCGGACGGACCGGGACCTATGGGAATGAGCAGTTCTTC. Encoded protein: CASTGRTGTYGNEQFF.

The V call is TRBV19, the J call TRBJ2-7, with D perhaps TRBD2 (5 bases). This CDR3 is built from 12 residues. Germline V gene sequence: CDR1 LNHDA, CDR2 SQIVND (reference sequence). Trimming took off 11 bases at V and 7 bases at J, with 18 bases between the two ends. CDR3 protein: CAPRSWPGEQYF. In nucleotides, the CDR3 is TGTGCCCCCCGGTCCTGGCCGGGGGAGCAGTACTTC.